The subject of this entry is one T cell receptor beta chain. This record belongs to a study of control samples from healthy donors and cancer patients. Generated by immunoSEQ multiplex PCR, the TCRdb table keeps only in-frame clones and is missing some. The repertoire holds 9,500 to 15,000 clones, with approximately 90% as singletons. Germline V gene data show CDR1 as MGHRA and CDR2 as YSYEKL. The length of the CDR3 is 16 residues. V was clipped by 1 base and J by 4 bases, with 15 bases between them. This clonotype was sampled from a male donor with melanoma. This chain joins TRBV4-1 and TRBJ2-3; tentative D call: TRBD1 (5 bases). Sequencing was done on a sample of formalin-fixed, paraffin-embedded tissue. Here the CDR3 reads CASSQGTGRDADTQYF. The CDR3 DNA sequence: TGCGCCAGCAGCCAAGGTACAGGAAGAGATGCAGATACGCAGTATTTT.